This T cell receptor (beta chain) appears in the sequencing data of a study of T cells in Graves' hyperthyroidism and ophthalmopathy. Germline assignment: CDR1 SGHVS and CDR2 FQNEAQ. Trimming stripped 2 bases from V and 7 bases from J, with 15 bases between. The CDR3 spans 14 residues. General study findings and limits: By a 13 V-J model, ophthalmopathy was set apart from stable hyperthyroidism.

Amplified regions were TCR beta CDR3 sequences from RNA transcripts. RT-PCR in the first round (using the HTBI primer set) targeted the TCR CDR3. In TCRdb, the multiplex PCR reads were re-called with MiXCR into one record per CDR3 protein. Found here are a few hundred thousand distinct CDR3 sequences, about a sixth of them singletons; the top ten hold roughly 7.3%. The study enrolled patients aged 18 to 65 with newly diagnosed hyperthyroidism of under 2 months' duration. A patient was excluded if there was uncontrolled infection, other autoimmune disease, pregnancy or lactation. This clonotype was observed many times. Its cognate antigen is unknown.

This receptor was obtained from a young woman with Graves' hyperthyroidism. The rearrangement links TRBV7-8 to TRBJ2-7; D might be TRBD2 (7 bases). The sequenced material came from blood. The CDR3 DNA is TGTGCCAGCAGCTTAAATCAAGGGGGGGAAGAGCAGTACTTC. It specifies CASSLNQGGEEQYF. The entire variable domain, with the rest obtained from reference TRBV7-8 and TRBJ2-7, is as follows: GAGVSQSPRYKVAKRGQDVALRCDPISGHVSLFWYQQALGQGPEFLTYFQNEAQLDKSGLPSDRFFAERPEGSVSTLKIQRTQQEDSAVYLCASSLNQGGEEQYFGPGTRLTVT.